These 13 T cell receptor beta chains were sequenced from one sample in a study of shared clonotypes between healthy human individuals. The table came from immunoSEQ multiplex PCR; TCRdb's copy has only in-frame clones and leaves some out. The repertoire holds approximately 940,000 clones, with over 75% as singletons. The specimen sequenced was memory CD4+ T cells sorted from blood. As to subset: CD45RA-negative fraction. The source is a man aged 18 to 29 in good health.

This clone was seen only a few times. CDR3 DNA sequence: TGTGCCAGCAGGCCTAGCGGAATCACAGATACGCAGTATTTT. It specifies CASRPSGITDTQYF. V usage is TRBV2 and J usage is TRBJ2-3, with 7 bases lining up with TRBD2. This CDR3 is 14 amino acids long. Germline CDR1 and CDR2: SNHLY and FYNNEI. V was clipped by 6 bases and J by 2 bases; unmatched bases: 5.

The chain joins TRBV7-2 to TRBJ2-7; D unresolved. CDR1 is SGHTA, CDR2 FQGNSA, per germline. The CDR3 sequence is 13 residues long. V lost 6 bases and J 2 bases, leaving 11 bases between the germline ends. CDR3 region: CASRDTWTYEQYF. Written as DNA, the CDR3 is TGTGCCAGCAGAGATACTTGGACCTACGAGCAGTACTTC.

This rearrangement joins TRBV7-2 to TRBJ1-3; D is undetermined. The CDR3 has 16 residues. Trimming took 1 base from V and 0 from J, leaving 10 bases between them. CDR1 and CDR2 from the germline V gene are SGHTA and FQGNSA. CDR3 bases: TGTGCCAGCAGCTTAGATCAAGGAAGCTCTGGAAACACCATATATTTT. As protein: CASSLDQGSSGNTIYF.

The rearrangement uses TRBV9 and TRBJ2-3; 14 nucleotides agree with TRBD2. The germline gives CDR1 SGDLS, CDR2 YYNGEE. V lost 0 bases, J lost 2 bases, and 2 bases stayed unmatched. This CDR3 comprises 17 residues. The CDR3 spells CASSVGGLAGVTDTQYF. The CDR3 DNA follows: TGTGCCAGCAGCGTAGGGGGACTAGCGGGGGTCACAGATACGCAGTATTTT.

A remark on this clone: It may be a read error: a sequence one base away is much more abundant. V usage is TRBV7-9 and J usage is TRBJ1-1; possibly TRBD1 for D (5 bases). This CDR3 contains 15 residues. Germline V gives CDR1 SEHNR, CDR2 FQNEAQ (reference sequence). CDR3 protein: CVSSPRTYRNTEAFF. The CDR3, as DNA: TGTGTCAGCAGCCCTCGGACATATCGGAACACTGAAGCTTTCTTT.

This chain connects TRBV2 to TRBJ1-6; D remains ambiguous. CDR1 and CDR2 (germline): SNHLY, FYNNEI. This CDR3 is built from 15 residues. V gave up 5 bases and J gave up 9 bases, with 17 bases separating them. CDR3 in amino acids: CASSPQPGGSSPLHF. The CDR3 DNA reads TGTGCCAGCAGTCCCCAGCCGGGTGGCAGTTCACCCCTCCACTTT.

The chain links TRBV5-1 to TRBJ1-6, with D possibly being TRBD1 (5 bases). The germline gives CDR1 SGHRS, CDR2 YFSETQ. The length of the CDR3 is 15 residues. The V end lost 3 bases, the J end lost 7 bases, and 14 bases lay between the germline ends. This CDR3 reads CASSSKGTANSPLHF. The CDR3 DNA is TGCGCCAGCAGCTCGAAGGGGACGGCGAATTCACCCCTCCACTTT.

This clone has at least ten counts. The same CDR3 is also encoded by other DNA sequences in this sample. The V gene is TRBV2, the J gene TRBJ2-7; D is uncertain. V shed 4 bases and J shed 6 bases, with 13 bases lying between them. This CDR3 has 13 residues. Germline assignment: CDR1 SNHLY and CDR2 FYNNEI. CDR3 protein: CASSVLASREQYF. The CDR3 nucleotides read TGTGCCAGCAGTGTATTGGCGTCCCGCGAGCAGTACTTC.

This chain joins TRBV5-1 and TRBJ1-5; no definite D call. The germline V gene encodes CDR1 SGHRS and CDR2 YFSETQ. The germline V and J ends were trimmed by 4 bases and 1 base, with 12 bases remaining between them. This CDR3 is 15 amino acids long. Written as DNA, the CDR3 is TGCGCCAGCAGCCCTGGCCCGGACAGCAATCAGCCCCAGCATTTT. This gives the protein CASSPGPDSNQPQHF.

This clone was seen a handful of times. The chain combines TRBV19 with TRBJ2-2, with 10 positions matching TRBD2. With 3 bases clipped from V and 9 bases from J, the junction kept 16 bases outside the gene matches. Germline CDR1 LNHDA, CDR2 SQIVND (reference sequence). This CDR3 region has 18 residues. CDR3 DNA sequence: TGTGCCAGTAGTATTCGTCGATTAGCGGGAGGTTTGGTCCGGGAGCTGTTTTTT. This translates into CASSIRRLAGGLVRELFF.

This clone appeared a single time. Within the sample, other DNA sequences also encode this same CDR3. The V and J genes are TRBV5-1 and TRBJ2-5; D gene uncertain. Deletions cut 0 bases from V and 4 bases from J, with 7 bases between. Germline V gene sequence: CDR1 SGHRS, CDR2 YFSETQ. The CDR3 is made up of 13 amino acids. CDR3 residues: CASSLGQAETQYF. The CDR3 region has the DNA TGCGCCAGCAGCTTGGGACAAGCAGAGACCCAGTACTTC.

V gene TRBV4-1 combines with J gene TRBJ2-2, with D possibly being TRBD2 (6 bases). CDR1 MGHRA and CDR2 YSYEKL come from the germline V gene. Trimming pared 4 bases from V and 1 base from J, leaving 13 bases between. This CDR3 region has 16 residues. The CDR3: CASSPGPGGNTGELFF. The CDR3 DNA is TGCGCCAGCAGCCCCGGGCCCGGGGGGAACACCGGGGAGCTGTTTTTT.

This chain joins TRBV23-1 and TRBJ1-2; 11 positions match TRBD1. TRBV23-1 is flagged as an ORF with uncertain function. The CDR3 is made up of 17 amino acids. V trimming: 8 bases; J trimming: 4 bases; junction bases outside the gene matches: 15. In DNA form, the CDR3 reads TGCGCCAGCGGGGTAGAGGGACAGGGGGACGACCCCTATGGCTACACCTTC. Residues: CASGVEGQGDDPYGYTF.